This T cell receptor (beta chain) was identified in a study of Graves' ophthalmopathy and Graves' hyperthyroidism (dated by TCRdb to 2016 to 2019). Concerning the study at large: Peripheral blood was collected before any treatment was given, at the time of initial diagnosis. To explore V-J signatures that separate ophthalmopathy from hyperthyroidism, a discovery set of about 96 patients was enrolled, consisting of 43 with ophthalmopathy and approximately 57 with stable hyperthyroidism. T-cell repertoires of thyroid tissue and blood were compared in 5 or 6 hyperthyroidism patients. In total, approximately 130 blood samples were TCR-sequenced: some 43 ophthalmopathy, some 75 hyperthyroidism and some 17 hyperthyroidism-to-ophthalmopathy patients. Following sampling, methimazole starting at 30 mg daily was administered to hyperthyroidism patients, and high-dose intravenous methylprednisolone was administered to ophthalmopathy patients. An independent validation cohort was composed of some 19 hyperthyroidism patients and 17 patients who later progressed from hyperthyroidism to ophthalmopathy. TCR beta repertoire signatures were used to distinguish Graves' ophthalmopathy from Graves' hyperthyroidism and to predict progression to ophthalmopathy. Results and caveats for the whole study, not just this receptor: In validation, the model predicted ophthalmopathy progression with about 71% sensitivity and around 72% specificity; 12 predicted patients were CT-confirmed with GO in a median of approximately six months. In cross-validation, the 13-signature model distinguished ophthalmopathy from stable hyperthyroidism with around 90% sensitivity and about 81% specificity, while in the test set the corresponding values were about 80% and 75%. Most expanded thyroid clonotypes with a frequency above 0.001 also appeared in blood, which suggests that blood repertoires may reflect the immune response in the thyroid. No statistical method was used to predetermine the sample size, and group allocation was not hidden from the investigators.

TCR beta CDR3 regions were amplified from RNA transcripts for repertoire sequencing. A first-round RT-PCR used HTBI primers with the Qiagen OneStep RT-PCR kit, followed by a second-round multiplex PCR, size selection and purification. Libraries were sequenced paired-end with 100 bp reads on an Illumina HiSeq2000. As for the authors' bioinformatics: Reads were processed with SOAPnuke, discarding reads with adapters, uncalled bases, mean Phred below 15, or no exact constant-primer or identifier match. COPE v1.2.5 was used to merge high-quality paired reads. Clonotypes were defined as unique nucleotide sequences and were aligned to IMGT TRB V, D and J references using MiTCR v1.1. The analysis was limited to V-J combinations with a frequency above 0.0001, which together covered approximately 99% of repertoires. For each V-J combination, a TCR clonal expansion and chaos score was defined as the ratio of F50 clonal expansion to chaos observed in the TCRdist matrix. Welch's t-statistics and random forest were used to reduce the features to 10 to 15 V-J combinations, which were then used as input to a naive Bayes classifier. The Morisita-Horn index was used to measure how similar the thyroid and blood repertoires were. The raw public data were reprocessed by TCRdb itself: fastp quality trimming at Q25, MiXCR clonotype calling, in-frame beta chains only. All rows with the same CDR3 protein become a single entry with the most common DNA and genes. It is TCRdb's table, rather than the study itself, that gives the V and J calls and clone size. The sample includes 740,000 or so distinct CDR3 sequences, with 35% to 50% observed a single time. The ten top clones hold around 40% of the sample.

This clonotype was counted at least ten times. There is no known antigen for this receptor. No per-base quality is available; no much larger clone lies one base away. The ophthalmopathy patients had moderately to severely active disease, with a Clinical Activity Score of 3 or higher, a NOSPECS grade of 4 or higher, and a disease duration of less than 3 months. Anyone with other autoimmune diseases, uncontrolled infections, pregnancy or lactation was excluded from the study. Diagnosis was based on clinical symptoms, serum thyroxine, TRAb, thyroid ultrasound and orbital computed tomography. Ficoll-Paque density gradient centrifugation was used to isolate PBMCs from 8 to 10 ml of fresh peripheral blood. Trizol reagent was used to extract the total RNA, and its quality was then checked on an Agilent 2100 Bioanalyzer. CDR1 and CDR2, looked up from the germline V gene, are ENHRY and SYGVKD. Reading from cysteine to phenylalanine, the CDR3 counts 14 amino acids. The only DNA kept is the CDR3, 42 bases in frame from the first base. V and J are trimmed by 4 bases and 5 bases, and the gene matches miss 4 bases of the junction.

The sequencing input was peripheral blood. This receptor was obtained from an adult man with Graves' ophthalmopathy. The rearrangement joined TRBV10-3 to TRBJ2-5; 10 middle bases align to TRBD2. The CDR3 sequence is CAISAVSGRETQYF. The DNA sequence is TGTGCCATCAGTGCCGTTAGCGGGAGGGAGACCCAGTACTTC.